Following are 9 T cell receptor beta chains from one sample sequenced in a study of T-cell reconstitution after alpha-beta-depleted transplantation in children. Library preparation (for TCRbeta) was performed with unique molecular identifiers. TCRdb re-called the PCR reads through MiXCR, storing one row per CDR3 protein. This table has about 610,000 distinct CDR3 sequences, roughly a tenth appearing once. Sequences were derived from PBMCs from the stem cell graft donor, sampled from the stem cell graft. These receptors came from a human donor who donated a stem cell graft to a child with acute myeloid leukemia.

There are many counts of this clonotype. This chain links TRBV7-2 with TRBJ1-1; possibly TRBD1 for D (6 bases). The CDR3 extends over 13 amino acids. Germline values: CDR1 SGHTA, CDR2 FQGNSA. V was pared by 2 bases and J by 4 bases, with 8 bases between. CDR3 amino acids: CASSLRGATEAFF. CDR3 DNA sequence: TGTGCCAGCAGCTTAAGGGGGGCCACTGAAGCTTTCTTT.

This clonotype was seen a few times. The rearrangement links TRBV24-1 to TRBJ2-1, with TRBD2 matching over 9 bases. There are 15 residues in the CDR3. CDR1 and CDR2 from the germline V gene are KGHDR and SFDVKD. V lost 9 bases and J lost 3; bases outside the gene matches: 8. As DNA, the CDR3 is TGTGCCACCCGGCGGGGGGGAGGTGACTACAATGAGCAGTTCTTC. Protein: CATRRGGGDYNEQFF.

The chain is built from TRBV29-1 and TRBJ2-7; the D gene is possibly TRBD1 (6 bases). Germline V gene sequence: CDR1 SQVTM, CDR2 ANQGSEA. Trimming removed 7 bases from V and 4 bases from J, with 17 bases in between. The CDR3 totals 13 residues. For the CDR3, the DNA is TGCAGCGGGATCGAGGGACAAAAGTACGAGCAGTACTTC. This translates into CSGIEGQKYEQYF.

This clonotype was observed at least ten times. The genes are TRBV6-1 and TRBJ2-7; D is possibly TRBD1 (5 bases). Germline CDR1 MNHNS, CDR2 SASEGT. CDR3 length equals 12 residues. Trimming took off 10 bases at V and 3 bases at J, with 13 bases between the two ends. The CDR3 region has the DNA TGTGCCACACGTCAGGGCGGCTACGAGCAGTACTTC. This encodes CATRQGGYEQYF.

The table lists this clonotype with a few counts. The chain combines TRBV7-9 with TRBJ2-4; no firm D call. V lost 3 bases and J lost 1, with 7 bases in between. The CDR3 has 14 residues. The germline V gene encodes CDR1 SEHNR and CDR2 FQNEAQ (reference sequence). CDR3 nucleotide sequence: TGTGCCAGCAGCTTCGAAGCGGCCAAAAACATTCAGTACTTC. Translated: CASSFEAAKNIQYF.

The chain uses TRBV20-1 and TRBJ2-7; 10 nucleotides agree with TRBD1. The V and J ends lost 2 bases and 2 bases, in that order; junction bases with no gene match: 3. CDR1 is DFQATT, CDR2 SNEGSKA, per germline (reference sequence). CDR3 length: 14 residues. The CDR3 loop reads CSARLTGGPYEQYF. The CDR3 DNA follows: TGCAGTGCTAGATTGACAGGGGGCCCCTACGAGCAGTACTTC.

This chain links TRBV7-6 with TRBJ2-6; D unclear. The germline gives CDR1 SGHVS, CDR2 FNYEAQ. This CDR3 has 16 amino acids. With 5 bases removed from V and 0 bases from J, the gap between germline ends came to 11 bases. CDR3 DNA: TGTGCCAGCAGCGCTGACGGGCCCTCTGGGGCCAACGTCCTGACTTTC. It specifies CASSADGPSGANVLTF.

This clonotype appeared a few times. This chain links TRBV5-1 with TRBJ2-6; D gene ambiguous. Germline CDR1 and CDR2: SGHRS and YFSETQ. The CDR3 loop spans 15 amino acids. The V gene lost 3 bases and the J gene lost 5 bases, with 12 bases spanning the gap. As DNA, the CDR3 is TGCGCCAGCAGCTATGACGGATCACGGGCCAACGTCCTGACTTTC. This gives the protein CASSYDGSRANVLTF.

This clonotype was detected a few times. The chain employs TRBV20-1 and TRBJ2-1; perhaps TRBD2 as D (6 bases). The germline CDR1 and CDR2 sequences are DFQATT and SNEGSKA (reference sequence). There are 14 residues in the CDR3. Between the trimmed V and J ends, which lost 2 bases and 3 bases, there was a span of 11 bases. Written as DNA, the CDR3 is TGCAGTGCTAGAAAAGTGCGGGACTACAATGAGCAGTTCTTC. This sequence encodes CSARKVRDYNEQFF.